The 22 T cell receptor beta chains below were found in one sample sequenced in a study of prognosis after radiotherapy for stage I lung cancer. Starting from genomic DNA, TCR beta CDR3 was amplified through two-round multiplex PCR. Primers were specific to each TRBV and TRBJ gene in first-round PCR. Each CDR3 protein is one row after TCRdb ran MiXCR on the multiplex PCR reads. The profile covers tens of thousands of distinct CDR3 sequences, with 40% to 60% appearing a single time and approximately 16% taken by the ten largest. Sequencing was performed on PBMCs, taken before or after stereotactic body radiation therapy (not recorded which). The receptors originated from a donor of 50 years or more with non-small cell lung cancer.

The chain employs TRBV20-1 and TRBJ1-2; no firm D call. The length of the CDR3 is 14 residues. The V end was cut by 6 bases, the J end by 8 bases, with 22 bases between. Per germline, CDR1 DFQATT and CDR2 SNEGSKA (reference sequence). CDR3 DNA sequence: TGCAGTGCCTCAATAGAAGAGTGGGCAGGAGGCTACACCTTC. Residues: CSASIEEWAGGYTF.

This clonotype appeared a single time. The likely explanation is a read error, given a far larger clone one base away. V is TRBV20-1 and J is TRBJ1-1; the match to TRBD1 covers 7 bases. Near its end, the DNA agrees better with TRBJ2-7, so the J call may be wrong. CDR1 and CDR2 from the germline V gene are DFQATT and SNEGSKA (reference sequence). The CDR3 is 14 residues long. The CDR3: CSAILGGASYEQYF. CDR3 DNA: TGCAGTGCTATTTTAGGGGGCGCGTCCTACGAGCAGTACTTC.

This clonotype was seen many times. The CDR3 coding sequence is TGTGCCGCGAGCCCTGACCGGGCCAGGGAGGTTGAACAGTTCTTC. Translating gives CAASPDRAREVEQFF. J is TRBJ2-1 and V is TRBV15; a possible D gene is TRBD2 (6 bases). The germline CDR1 and CDR2 sequences are LNHNV and YYDKDF (reference sequence). V gave up 11 bases and J gave up 13 bases, with 30 bases separating them. The length of the CDR3 is 15 residues. Variable domain in full (rest from reference TRBV15 and TRBJ2-1): DAMVIQNPRYQVTQFGKPVTLSCSQTLNHNVMYWYQQKSSQAPKLLFHYYDKDFNNEADTPDNFQSRRPNTSFCFLDIRSPGLGDTAMYLCAASPDRAREVEQFFGPGTRLTVL.

The CDR3 spells CASSQGGLVVSGTDTQYF. In DNA, the CDR3 is TGTGCCAGCAGCCAAGGGGGACTAGTGGTAAGTGGAACAGATACGCAGTATTTT. The chain recombines TRBV13 with TRBJ2-3; 8 bases are a match to TRBD2. CDR1 and CDR2 from the germline V gene are PRHDT and FYEKMQ (reference sequence). There are 18 residues in the CDR3. After removal of 5 bases from V and 3 bases from J, the junction contained 16 bases not matched to a gene. The entire variable domain, with the rest obtained from reference TRBV13 and TRBJ2-3, is as follows: AAGVIQSPRHLIKEKRETATLKCYPIPRHDTVYWYQQGPGQDPQFLISFYEKMQSDKGSIPDRFSAQQFSDYHSELNMSSLELGDSALYFCASSQGGLVVSGTDTQYFGPGTRLTVL.

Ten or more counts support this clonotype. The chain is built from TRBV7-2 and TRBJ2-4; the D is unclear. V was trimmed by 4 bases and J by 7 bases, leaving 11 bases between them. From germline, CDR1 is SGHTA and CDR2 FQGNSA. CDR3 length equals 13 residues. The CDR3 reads CASSSQVSNIQYF. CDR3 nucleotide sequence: TGTGCCAGCAGCTCCCAGGTTTCGAACATTCAGTACTTC. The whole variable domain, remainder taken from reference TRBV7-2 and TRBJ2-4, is GAGVSQSPSNKVTEKGKDVELRCDPISGHTALYWYRQSLGQGLEFLIYFQGNSAPDKSGLPSDRFSAERTGGSVSTLTIQRTQQEDSAVYLCASSSQVSNIQYFGAGTRLSVL.

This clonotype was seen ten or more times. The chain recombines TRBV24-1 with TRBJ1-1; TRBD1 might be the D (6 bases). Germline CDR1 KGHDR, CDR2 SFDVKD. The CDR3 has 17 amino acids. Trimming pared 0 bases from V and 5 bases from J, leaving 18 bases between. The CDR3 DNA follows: TGTGCCACCAGTGATTTGTGGCAGGGGAATGGTTTAACTGAAGCTTTCTTT. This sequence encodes CATSDLWQGNGLTEAFF.

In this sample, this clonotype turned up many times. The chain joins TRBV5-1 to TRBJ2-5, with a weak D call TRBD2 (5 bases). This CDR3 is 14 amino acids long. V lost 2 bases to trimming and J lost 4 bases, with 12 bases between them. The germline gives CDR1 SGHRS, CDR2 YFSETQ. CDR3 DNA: TGCGCCAGCAGCTTCCAATCAAGCGGAGAGACCCAGTACTTC. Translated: CASSFQSSGETQYF.

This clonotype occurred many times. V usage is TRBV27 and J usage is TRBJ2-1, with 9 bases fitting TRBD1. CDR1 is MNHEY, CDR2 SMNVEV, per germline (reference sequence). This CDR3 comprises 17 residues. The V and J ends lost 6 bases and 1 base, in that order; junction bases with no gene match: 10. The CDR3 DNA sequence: TGTGCCAGCAGGCCACGGACAGGGGTGATGTCCTACAATGAGCAGTTCTTC. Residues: CASRPRTGVMSYNEQFF.

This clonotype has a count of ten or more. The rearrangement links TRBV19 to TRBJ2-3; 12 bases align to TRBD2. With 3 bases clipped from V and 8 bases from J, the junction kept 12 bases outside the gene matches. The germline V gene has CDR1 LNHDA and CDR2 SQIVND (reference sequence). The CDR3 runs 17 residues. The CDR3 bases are TGTGCCAGTAGTATTCCCGGGCTAGCGGGAGGGCCGGGTACGCAGTATTTT. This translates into CASSIPGLAGGPGTQYF.

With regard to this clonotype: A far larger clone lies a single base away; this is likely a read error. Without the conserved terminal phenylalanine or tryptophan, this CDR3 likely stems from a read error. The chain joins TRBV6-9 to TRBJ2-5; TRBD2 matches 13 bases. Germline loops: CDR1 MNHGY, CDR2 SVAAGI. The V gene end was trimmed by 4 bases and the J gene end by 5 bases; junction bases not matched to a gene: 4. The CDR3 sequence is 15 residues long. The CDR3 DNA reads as TGTGCCAGCAGTTGGACTAGCGGGAGTGGTGAGACCCAGTACTTA. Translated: CASSWTSGSGETQYL.

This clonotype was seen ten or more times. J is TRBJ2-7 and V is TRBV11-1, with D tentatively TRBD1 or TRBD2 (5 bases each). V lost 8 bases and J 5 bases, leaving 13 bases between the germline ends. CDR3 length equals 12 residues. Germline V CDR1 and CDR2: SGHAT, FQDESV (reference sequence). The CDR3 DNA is TGTGCCAGCGGCCCCGGGACCCACGAGCAGTACTTC. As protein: CASGPGTHEQYF. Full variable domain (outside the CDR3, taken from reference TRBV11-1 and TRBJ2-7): EAEVAQSPRYKITEKSQAVAFWCDPISGHATLYWYRQILGQGPELLVQFQDESVVDDSQLPKDRFSAERLKGVDSTLKIQPAELGDSAMYLCASGPGTHEQYFGPGTRLTVT.

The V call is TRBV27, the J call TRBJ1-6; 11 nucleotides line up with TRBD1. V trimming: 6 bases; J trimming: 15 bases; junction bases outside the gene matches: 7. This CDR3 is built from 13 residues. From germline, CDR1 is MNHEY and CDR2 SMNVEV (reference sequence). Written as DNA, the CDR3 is TGTGCCAGCAGACGGGGACAGGGGGAACGCCTCCACTTT. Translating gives CASRRGQGERLHF.

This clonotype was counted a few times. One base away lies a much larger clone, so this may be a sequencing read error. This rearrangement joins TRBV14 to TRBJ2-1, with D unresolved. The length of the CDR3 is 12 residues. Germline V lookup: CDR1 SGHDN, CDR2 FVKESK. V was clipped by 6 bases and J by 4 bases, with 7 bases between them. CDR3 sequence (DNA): TGTGCCAGCAGTGACCAATACAATGAGCAGTTCTTC. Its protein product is CASSDQYNEQFF.

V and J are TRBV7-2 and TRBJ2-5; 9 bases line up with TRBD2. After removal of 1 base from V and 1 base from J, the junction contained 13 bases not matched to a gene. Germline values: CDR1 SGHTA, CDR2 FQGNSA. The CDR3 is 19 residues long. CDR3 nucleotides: TGTGCCAGCAGCTTAGTAACTAGCGGGCGGGGGTGGCGCCAAGAGACCCAGTACTTC. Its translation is CASSLVTSGRGWRQETQYF.

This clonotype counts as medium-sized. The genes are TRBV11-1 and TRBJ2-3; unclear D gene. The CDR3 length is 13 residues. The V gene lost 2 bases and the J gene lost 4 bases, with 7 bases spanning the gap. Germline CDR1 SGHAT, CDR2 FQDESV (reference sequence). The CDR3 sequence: CASSLPQADTQYF. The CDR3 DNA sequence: TGTGCCAGCAGCTTACCCCAGGCAGATACGCAGTATTTT.

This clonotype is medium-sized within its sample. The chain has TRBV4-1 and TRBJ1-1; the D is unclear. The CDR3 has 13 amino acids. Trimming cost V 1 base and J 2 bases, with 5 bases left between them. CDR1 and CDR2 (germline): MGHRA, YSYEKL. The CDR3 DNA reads TGCGCCAGCAGCCAAGCACAAAACACTGAAGCTTTCTTT. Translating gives CASSQAQNTEAFF.

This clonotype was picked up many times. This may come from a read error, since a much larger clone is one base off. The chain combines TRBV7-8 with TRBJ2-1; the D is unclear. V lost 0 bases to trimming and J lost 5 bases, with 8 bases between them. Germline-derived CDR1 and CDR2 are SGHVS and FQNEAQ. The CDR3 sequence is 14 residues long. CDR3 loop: CASSLAKADNEQFF. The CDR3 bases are TGTGCCAGCAGCTTAGCGAAGGCAGACAATGAGCAGTTCTTC.

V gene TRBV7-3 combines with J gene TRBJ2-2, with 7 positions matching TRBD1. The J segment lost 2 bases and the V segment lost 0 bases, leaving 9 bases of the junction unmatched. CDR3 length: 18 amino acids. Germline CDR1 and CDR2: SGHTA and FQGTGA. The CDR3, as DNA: TGTGCCAGCAGCTTAACGCAAGCACAGGGGATTAACACCGGGGAGCTGTTTTTT. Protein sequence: CASSLTQAQGINTGELFF.

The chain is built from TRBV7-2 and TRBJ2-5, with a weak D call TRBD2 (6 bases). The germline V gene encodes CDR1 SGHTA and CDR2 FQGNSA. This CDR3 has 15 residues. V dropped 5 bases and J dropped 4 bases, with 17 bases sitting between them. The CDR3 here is CASSLHAGGPETQYF. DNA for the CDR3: TGTGCCAGCAGCCTCCATGCTGGAGGGCCAGAGACCCAGTACTTC.

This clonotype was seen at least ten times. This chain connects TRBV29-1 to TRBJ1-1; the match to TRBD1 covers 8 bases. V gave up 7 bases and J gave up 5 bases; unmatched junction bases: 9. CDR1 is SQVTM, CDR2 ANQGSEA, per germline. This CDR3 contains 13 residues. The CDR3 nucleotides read TGCAGCGCCGCAAGACAGGGGAGGACTGAAGCTTTCTTT. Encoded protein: CSAARQGRTEAFF. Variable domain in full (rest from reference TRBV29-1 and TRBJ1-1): SAVISQKPSRDICQRGTSLTIQCQVDSQVTMMFWYRQQPGQSLTLIATANQGSEATYESGFVIDKFPISRPNLTFSTLTVSNMSPEDSSIYLCSAARQGRTEAFFGQGTRLTVV.

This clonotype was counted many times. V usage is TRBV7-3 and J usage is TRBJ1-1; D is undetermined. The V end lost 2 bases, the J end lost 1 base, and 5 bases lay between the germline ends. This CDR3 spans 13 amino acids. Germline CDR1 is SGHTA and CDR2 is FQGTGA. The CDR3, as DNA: TGTGCCAGCAGCTTATTGTCGAACACTGAAGCTTTCTTT. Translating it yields CASSLLSNTEAFF. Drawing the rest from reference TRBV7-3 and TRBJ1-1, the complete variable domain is GAGVSQTPSNKVTEKGKYVELRCDPISGHTALYWYRQSLGQGPEFLIYFQGTGAADDSGLPNDRFFAVRPEGSVSTLKIQRTERGDSAVYLCASSLLSNTEAFFGQGTRLTVV.

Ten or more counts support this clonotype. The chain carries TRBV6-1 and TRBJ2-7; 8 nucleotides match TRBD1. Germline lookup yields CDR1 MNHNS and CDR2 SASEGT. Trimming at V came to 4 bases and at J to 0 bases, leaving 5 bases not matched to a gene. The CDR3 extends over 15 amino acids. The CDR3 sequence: CASSVQGAHSYEQYF. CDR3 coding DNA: TGTGCCAGCAGTGTGCAGGGGGCCCACTCCTACGAGCAGTACTTC.